These 10 T cell receptor beta chains share one sample of origin, sequenced in a study of tumor-infiltrating lymphocytes in primary liver carcinoma. Co-extracted RNA and DNA came from approximately 20-30 mg of unsorted bulk tissue. Total RNA (approximately 450 ng) served as template for TCR beta cDNA synthesis primed by a constant-region primer. TCR beta libraries came from three nested multiplex PCR rounds using slightly modified ARM-PCR. The first two PCR rounds used TRBV1-TRBV30 forward primers with a C-beta reverse primer, about 10 cycles each. TCRdb used MiXCR to reprocess the multiplex PCR reads, holding one entry per CDR3 protein. The sample includes 100,000 to 120,000 distinct CDR3 sequences, 82% of them seen just once. The specimen sequenced was liver tumor tissue from sampling region 3. Sample subset: tumor region T3, left-lateral pole. Every receptor here comes from a man aged 35 to 55 with primary liver carcinoma and hepatitis B virus infection.

Only a few counts were recorded for this clonotype. At one of its ends the junction is not consistent with the germline gene, which may arise from a read error. This sequence joins TRBV29-1 and TRBJ2-3; no firm D call. The CDR3 covers 16 residues. Germline values: CDR1 SQVTM, CDR2 ANQGSEA. The CDR3 DNA sequence: TGCAGCGTTGAGGGTGGTGAGCACCCGTTCACAAATACGCAGTATTTT. This codes for CSVEGGEHPFTNTQYF.

This clonotype was seen a single time. One end of the junction does not line up with germline, which may come from a read error. The chain combines TRBV5-1 with TRBJ2-3; 8 nucleotides align to TRBD1. The CDR3 totals 20 residues. CDR1 and CDR2 (germline): SGHRS, YFSETQ. CDR3 sequence (DNA): TGCGCCGGCAGACTTTCAGGGGGCGGCCCTGCGCTGCCTAGGACAGATACGCGGTATTTT. Encoded protein: CAGRLSGGGPALPRTDTRYF.

V and J are TRBV11-2 and TRBJ1-5; D perhaps matches TRBD1 (5 bases). The CDR3 consists of 13 residues. The V gene's germline CDR1 is SGHAT and CDR2 FQNNGV. As DNA, the CDR3 is TGTGCAGGTGGACATGGGCCCCGGGAACCCCAGCATTTT. This translates into CAGGHGPREPQHF.

This clonotype showed up just once. The chain links TRBV2 to TRBJ2-1, with TRBD2 matching 8 bases. The CDR3 runs to 16 residues. The V gene's germline CDR1 is SNHLY and CDR2 FYNNEI. J gave up 8 bases and V 6 bases, and 15 bases lay outside the gene matches. DNA of the CDR3: TGTGCCAGCAGGCCCGGGGGAAGCGGGAGATTCTATGAGCAGTTCTTC. Its translation is CASRPGGSGRFYEQFF.

The chain carries TRBV5-1 and TRBJ2-1; 7 bases map to TRBD2. V shed 9 bases, J shed 7 bases, and the junction held 22 bases outside the gene matches. Germline loops: CDR1 SGHRS, CDR2 YFSETQ. The CDR3 sequence is 17 residues long. This chain's CDR3 is CANSHGGSGIRDNEQFF. CDR3 sequence (DNA): TGCGCCAACAGTCACGGAGGAAGCGGGATTCGTGATAATGAGCAGTTCTTC.

Concerning this clonotype: The final CDR3 position lacks the conserved phenylalanine or tryptophan, pointing to a likely read error. The rearrangement uses TRBV29-1 and TRBJ1-1; D unclear. CDR1 is SQVTM, CDR2 ANQGSEA, per germline. This CDR3 is 15 amino acids long. CDR3 in DNA: TGCGGCGTTCGGGCGGGGTGGGGAATGAACATTGAAGCTTTCCTT. Protein product: CGVRAGWGMNIEAFL.

As concerns this clonotype: A read error may account for a junction end that differs from germline. CDR3 coding DNA: TGTGCCAGCAGTTACTCCGCGGGGTGGGTGTCCTACAAAGAGCAATTCTTC. Translating it yields CASSYSAGWVSYKEQFF. The gene calls are TRBV6-5 and TRBJ2-1; D might be TRBD2 (6 bases). The CDR3 spans 17 residues. The germline CDR1 and CDR2 sequences are MNHEY and SVGAGI.

As to this clonotype: An end of the junction does not agree with germline; a read error may underlie this. The V call is TRBV29-1, the J call TRBJ2-1, with 13 bases lining up with TRBD2. The germline V gene encodes CDR1 SQVTM and CDR2 ANQGSEA. This CDR3 has 15 residues. The DNA for the CDR3 is TGCAGCGTCGTACTAGCGGGAGGGTTCTACGATGAGCAGTTCTTC. Protein product: CSVVLAGGFYDEQFF.

A remark on this clonotype: The junction and the germline gene differ at one end; a read error may be behind it. The rearrangement links TRBV4-1 to TRBJ1-4; 7 nucleotides align to TRBD1. The CDR3 consists of 15 residues. Germline values: CDR1 MGHRA, CDR2 YSYEKL. The CDR3 bases are TGCGCCAGCAGCCAAGAGGGACAGTGGATGAAAAAACTGTTTTTC. As protein: CASSQEGQWMKKLFF.

The chain combines TRBV21-1 with TRBJ1-1; TRBD1, the table's D call, was not compared with the DNA. TRBV21-1 is deemed a pseudogene. The CDR3 has 16 amino acids. This CDR3 is CASSKRTGPLGAEASF. The CDR3 DNA reads as TGTGCCAGCAGCAAGAGGACAGGGCCCCTGGGGGCTGAAGCTTCCTTT.